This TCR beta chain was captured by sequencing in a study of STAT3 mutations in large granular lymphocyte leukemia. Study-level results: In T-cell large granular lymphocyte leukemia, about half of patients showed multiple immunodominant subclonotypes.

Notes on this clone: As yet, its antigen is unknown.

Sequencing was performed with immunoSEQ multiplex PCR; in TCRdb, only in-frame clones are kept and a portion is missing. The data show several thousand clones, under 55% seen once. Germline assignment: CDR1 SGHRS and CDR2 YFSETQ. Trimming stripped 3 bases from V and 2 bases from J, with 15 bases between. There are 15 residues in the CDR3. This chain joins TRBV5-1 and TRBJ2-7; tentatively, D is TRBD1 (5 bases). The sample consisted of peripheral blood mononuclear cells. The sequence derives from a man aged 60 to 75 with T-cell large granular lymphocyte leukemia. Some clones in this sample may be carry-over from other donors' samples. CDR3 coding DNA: TGCGCCAGCAGCTCCGGACACGTGAATACCTACGAGCAGTACTTC. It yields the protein CASSSGHVNTYEQYF.